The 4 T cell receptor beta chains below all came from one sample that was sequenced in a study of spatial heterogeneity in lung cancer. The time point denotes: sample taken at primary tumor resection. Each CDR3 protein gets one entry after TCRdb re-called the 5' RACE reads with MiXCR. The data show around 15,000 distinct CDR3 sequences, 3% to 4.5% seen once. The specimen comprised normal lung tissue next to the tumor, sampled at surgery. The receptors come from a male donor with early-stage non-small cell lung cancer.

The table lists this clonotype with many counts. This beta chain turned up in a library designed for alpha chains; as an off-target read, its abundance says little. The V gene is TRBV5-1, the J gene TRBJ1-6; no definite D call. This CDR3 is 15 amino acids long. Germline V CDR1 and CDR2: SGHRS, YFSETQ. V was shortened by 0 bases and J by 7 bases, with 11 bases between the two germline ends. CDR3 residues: CASSLVGILNSPLHF. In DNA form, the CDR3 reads TGCGCCAGCAGCTTGGTAGGGATTTTGAATTCACCCCTCCACTTT.

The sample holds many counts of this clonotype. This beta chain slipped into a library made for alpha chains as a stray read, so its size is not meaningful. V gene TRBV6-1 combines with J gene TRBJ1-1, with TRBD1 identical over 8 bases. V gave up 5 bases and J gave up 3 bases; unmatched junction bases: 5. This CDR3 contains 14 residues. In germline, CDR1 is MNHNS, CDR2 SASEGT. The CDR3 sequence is CASSLRTGYTEAFF. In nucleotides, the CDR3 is TGTGCCAGCAGTCTCCGGACAGGGTACACTGAAGCTTTCTTT.

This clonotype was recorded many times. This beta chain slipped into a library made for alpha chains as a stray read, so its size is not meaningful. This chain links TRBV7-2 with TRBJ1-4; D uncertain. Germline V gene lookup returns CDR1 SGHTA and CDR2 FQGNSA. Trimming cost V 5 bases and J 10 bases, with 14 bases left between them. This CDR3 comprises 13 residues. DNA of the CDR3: TGTGCCAGCAGCCCCGTGCGGAGTGGAAAACTGTTTTTT. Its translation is CASSPVRSGKLFF. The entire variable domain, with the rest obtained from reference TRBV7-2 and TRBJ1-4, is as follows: GAGVSQSPSNKVTEKGKDVELRCDPISGHTALYWYRQSLGQGLEFLIYFQGNSAPDKSGLPSDRFSAERTGGSVSTLTIQRTQQEDSAVYLCASSPVRSGKLFFGSGTQLSVL.

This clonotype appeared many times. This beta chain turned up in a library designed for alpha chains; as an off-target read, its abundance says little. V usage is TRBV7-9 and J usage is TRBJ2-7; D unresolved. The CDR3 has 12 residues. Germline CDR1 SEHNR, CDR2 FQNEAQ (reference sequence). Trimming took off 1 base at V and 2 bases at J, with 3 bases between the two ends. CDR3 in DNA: TGTGCCAGCAGCTTAGTTCCCTACGAGCAGTACTTC. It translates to CASSLVPYEQYF.